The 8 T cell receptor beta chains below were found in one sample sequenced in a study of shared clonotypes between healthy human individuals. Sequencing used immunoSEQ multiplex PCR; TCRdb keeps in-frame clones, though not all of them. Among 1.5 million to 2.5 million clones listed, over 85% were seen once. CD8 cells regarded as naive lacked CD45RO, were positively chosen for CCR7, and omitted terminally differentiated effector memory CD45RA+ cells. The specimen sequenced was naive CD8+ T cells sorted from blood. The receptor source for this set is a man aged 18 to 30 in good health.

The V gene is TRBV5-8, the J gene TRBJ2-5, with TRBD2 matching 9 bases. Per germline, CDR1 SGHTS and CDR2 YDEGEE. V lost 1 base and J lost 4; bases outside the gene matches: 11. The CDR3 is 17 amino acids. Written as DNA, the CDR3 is TGTGCCAGCAGCTTGTACGGAGGCGGGGGGGGCGGAGAGACCCAGTACTTC. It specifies CASSLYGGGGGGETQYF.

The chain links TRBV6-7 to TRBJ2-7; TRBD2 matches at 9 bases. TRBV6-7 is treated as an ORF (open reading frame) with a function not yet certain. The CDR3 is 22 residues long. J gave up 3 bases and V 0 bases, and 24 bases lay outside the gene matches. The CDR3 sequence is CASSYSYGGTRMAGGIGYEQYF. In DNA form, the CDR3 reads TGTGCCAGCAGTTACTCTTACGGGGGGACTAGAATGGCGGGAGGGATCGGCTACGAGCAGTACTTC.

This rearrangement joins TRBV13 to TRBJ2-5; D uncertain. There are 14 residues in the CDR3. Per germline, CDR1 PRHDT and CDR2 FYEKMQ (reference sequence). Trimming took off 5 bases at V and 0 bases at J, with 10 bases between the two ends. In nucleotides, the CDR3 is TGTGCCAGCAGCGGCGGTCCGAACCAAGAGACCCAGTACTTC. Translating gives CASSGGPNQETQYF.

CDR3 in DNA: TGTGCCAGCAGTTTATGGGCAGAGAACACTGAAGCTTTCTTT. It yields the protein CASSLWAENTEAFF. V usage is TRBV28 and J usage is TRBJ1-1; D not resolved. Deletions cut 0 bases from V and 1 base from J, with 6 bases between. CDR3 size: 14 residues. In germline, CDR1 is MDHEN, CDR2 SYDVKM.

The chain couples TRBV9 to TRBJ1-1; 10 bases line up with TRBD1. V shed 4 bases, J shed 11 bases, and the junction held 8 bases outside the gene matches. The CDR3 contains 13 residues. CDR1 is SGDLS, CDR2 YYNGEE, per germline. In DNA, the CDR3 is TGTGCCAGCAGCCTCGGACAGGGGGGGGAGGCTTTCTTT. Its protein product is CASSLGQGGEAFF.

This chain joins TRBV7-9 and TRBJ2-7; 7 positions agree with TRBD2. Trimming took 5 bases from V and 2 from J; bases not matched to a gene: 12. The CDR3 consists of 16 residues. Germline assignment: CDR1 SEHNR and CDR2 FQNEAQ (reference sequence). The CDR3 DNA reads TGTGCCAGCAGCCCCTCCTATGTGGGGGGGACCTACGAGCAGTACTTC. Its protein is CASSPSYVGGTYEQYF.

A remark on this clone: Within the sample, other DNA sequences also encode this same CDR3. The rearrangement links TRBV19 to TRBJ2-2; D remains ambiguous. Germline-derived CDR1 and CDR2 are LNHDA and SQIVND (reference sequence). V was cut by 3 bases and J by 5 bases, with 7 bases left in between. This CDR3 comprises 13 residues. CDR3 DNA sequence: TGTGCCAGTAGTATTGTGGGAACCGGGGAGCTGTTTTTT. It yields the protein CASSIVGTGELFF. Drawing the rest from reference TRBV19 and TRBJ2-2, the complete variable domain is DGGITQSPKYLFRKEGQNVTLSCEQNLNHDAMYWYRQDPGQGLRLIYYSQIVNDFQKGDIAEGYSVSREKKESFPLTVTSAQKNPTAFYLCASSIVGTGELFFGEGSRLTVL.

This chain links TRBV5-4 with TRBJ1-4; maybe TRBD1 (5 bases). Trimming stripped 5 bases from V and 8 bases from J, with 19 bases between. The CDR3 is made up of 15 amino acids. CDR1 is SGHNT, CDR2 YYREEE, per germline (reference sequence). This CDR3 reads CASSKPEGGVEKLFF. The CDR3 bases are TGTGCCAGCAGTAAACCGGAAGGAGGGGTGGAAAAACTGTTTTTT.